Reported below is one TCR beta chain. The authors' processing: By means of reference gene primer amplification, nucleated cell counts were estimated. TCRdb's copy holds only in-frame clones and misses some; the assay was immunoSEQ multiplex PCR. That table gives V, J and clone size, and the DNA gave D and trimming. The sample carries some 150,000 clones, more than 80% recorded once. CDR1 and CDR2 from the germline V gene are SGHRS and YFSETQ. Trimming at V came to 4 bases and at J to 2 bases, leaving 4 bases not matched to a gene. This CDR3 comprises 15 residues. The sample comes from a study of blood T cell repertoires in COVID-19. Study summary: Samples representing acute and convalescent COVID-19 were sourced from the United States, Italy and Spain. PBMCs, B-cell-depleted T cells, or T cells were the source of the cDNA or gDNA that made up the material.

The sequenced sample consisted of peripheral blood. This chain links TRBV5-1 with TRBJ1-3, with 9 bases lining up with TRBD1. This TCR was sampled from a woman older than 75 with acute or convalescent COVID-19. In DNA, the CDR3 is TGCGCCAGCAGCCTAGGGACAGGGCCTGGAAACACCATATATTTT. Translation: CASSLGTGPGNTIYF.